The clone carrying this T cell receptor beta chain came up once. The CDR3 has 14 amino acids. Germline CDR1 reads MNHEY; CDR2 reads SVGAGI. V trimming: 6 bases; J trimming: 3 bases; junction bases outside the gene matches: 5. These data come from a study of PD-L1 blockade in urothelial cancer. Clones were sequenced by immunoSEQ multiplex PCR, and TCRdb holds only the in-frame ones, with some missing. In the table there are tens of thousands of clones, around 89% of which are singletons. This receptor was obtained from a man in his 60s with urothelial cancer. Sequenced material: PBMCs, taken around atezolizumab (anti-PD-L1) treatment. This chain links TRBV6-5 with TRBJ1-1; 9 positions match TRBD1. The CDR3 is CASRLQGAYTEAFF. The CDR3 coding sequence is TGTGCCAGCAGATTACAGGGGGCGTACACTGAAGCTTTCTTT.